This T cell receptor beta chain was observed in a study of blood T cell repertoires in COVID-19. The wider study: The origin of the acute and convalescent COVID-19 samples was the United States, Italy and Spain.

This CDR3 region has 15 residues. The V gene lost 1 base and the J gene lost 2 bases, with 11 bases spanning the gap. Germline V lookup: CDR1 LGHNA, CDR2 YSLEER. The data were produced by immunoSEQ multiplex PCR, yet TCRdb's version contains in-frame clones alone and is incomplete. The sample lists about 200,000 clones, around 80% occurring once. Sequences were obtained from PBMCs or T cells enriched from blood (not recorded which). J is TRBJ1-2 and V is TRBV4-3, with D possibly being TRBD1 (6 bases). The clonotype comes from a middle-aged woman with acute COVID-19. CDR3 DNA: TGCGCCAGCAGCCAAGTGGGGGCGGAGAACTATGGCTACACCTTC. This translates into CASSQVGAENYGYTF.